The clone carrying this T cell receptor beta chain has only a few counts. CDR1 is ENHRY, CDR2 SYGVKD, per germline. The ends lost 3 bases at V and 5 bases at J; junction bases unmatched: 6. This CDR3 comprises 14 residues. The sample originates from a study of blood T cell repertoires in COVID-19. Across the study: T cells, B-cell-depleted T cells, or PBMCs supplied cDNA or gDNA.

Per the study methods: The authors estimated nucleated cell counts from reference gene primer amplification. TCRdb keeps only in-frame clones here, not all; method: immunoSEQ multiplex PCR. The V and J calls and clone size are taken from that table; D and trimming were inferred from the DNA. Among some 200,000 clones listed, roughly 85% were seen once. The chain employs TRBV10-3 and TRBJ1-2; 7 bases align to TRBD1. Sample: peripheral blood. The sequence was collected from a woman in her sixties with acute or convalescent COVID-19. The CDR3 region has the DNA TGTGCCATCAGTGACCTGACAGGGTTATATGGCTACACCTTC. This codes for CAISDLTGLYGYTF.